This passage covers 19 T cell receptor beta chains from one sample sequenced in a study of T cells in Graves' hyperthyroidism and ophthalmopathy. What was amplified from RNA transcripts were TCR beta CDR3 regions. First-round RT-PCR targeting the TCR CDR3 was performed with the HTBI primer set. TCRdb re-derived calls from the multiplex PCR reads in MiXCR, one entry per CDR3 protein. Here the sample spans about 640,000 distinct CDR3 sequences, roughly 20% being singletons. The source material was blood. The source is a man aged 25-45 years with Graves' ophthalmopathy.

This clonotype was counted many times. This chain joins TRBV2 and TRBJ2-3; 11 bases match TRBD2. V lost 3 bases and J lost 0; bases outside the gene matches: 8. The CDR3 contains 18 residues. Germline values: CDR1 SNHLY, CDR2 FYNNEI. This CDR3 is CASSDGTSGRTSTDTQYF. CDR3 coding DNA: TGTGCCAGCAGTGACGGGACTAGCGGAAGAACTAGCACAGATACGCAGTATTTT.

This clonotype showed up just a few times. The chain combines TRBV30 with TRBJ1-3; possible D gene TRBD1, 5 bases. The CDR3 spans 15 residues. The V gene's germline CDR1 is GTSNPN and CDR2 SVGIG (reference sequence). Trimming pared 5 bases from V and 0 bases from J, leaving 14 bases between. CDR3 sequence: CAWVRRQNSGNTIYF. CDR3 coding DNA: TGTGCCTGGGTGAGGAGACAGAACTCTGGAAACACCATATATTTT.

In regard to this clonotype: The junction shows a germline mismatch at one end, possibly a read error. The chain combines TRBV7-2 with TRBJ1-1; a possible D gene is TRBD1 (5 bases). The CDR3 is 15 residues long. Germline V gene sequence: CDR1 SGHTA, CDR2 FQGNSA. CDR3 nucleotide sequence: TGTGCCAGCAGCTTATATGAGGGGCGCTTCACTGAAGCTCTCTTT. Its protein is CASSLYEGRFTEALF.

At least ten counts were recorded for this clonotype. This rearrangement joins TRBV12-3 or TRBV12-4 to TRBJ2-7; 13 bases fit TRBD2. This CDR3 has 15 amino acids. V was clipped by 7 bases and J by 2 bases; unmatched bases: 5. CDR3 residues: CASTTGTSGTYEQYF. The CDR3 bases are TGTGCCAGCACCACCGGGACTAGCGGGACCTACGAGCAGTACTTC.

In its sample, this clonotype was seen many times. V usage is TRBV27 and J usage is TRBJ1-1, with 8 nucleotides matching TRBD1. Germline CDR1 reads MNHEY; CDR2 reads SMNVEV (reference sequence). With V trimmed by 6 bases and J by 3 bases, 6 bases remained unmatched. CDR3 length equals 14 residues. The CDR3 here is CASSDRGWDTEAFF. The CDR3 DNA reads as TGTGCCAGCAGCGACAGGGGATGGGACACTGAAGCTTTCTTT.

V usage is TRBV28 and J usage is TRBJ2-2; 9 bases are shared with TRBD1. Germline V gene sequence: CDR1 MDHEN, CDR2 SYDVKM. The CDR3 length is 16 residues. With V trimmed by 6 bases and J by 4 bases, 9 bases remained unmatched. As DNA, the CDR3 is TGTGCCAGCAGGAGTTTGGGACAGGGCGGCACCGGGGAGCTGTTTTTT. Translating gives CASRSLGQGGTGELFF.

In its sample, this clonotype was seen a few times. The chain employs TRBV3-1 and TRBJ2-7; D not resolved. CDR3 length: 12 amino acids. From germline, CDR1 is LGHDT and CDR2 YNNKEL (reference sequence). Trimming stripped 5 bases from V and 5 bases from J, with 10 bases between. The DNA for the CDR3 is TGTGCCAGCAGCGCCCTCGCCAACGAGCAGTACTTC. This codes for CASSALANEQYF.

This clonotype has a single count. The gene calls are TRBV9 and TRBJ2-4; possibly TRBD2 for D (6 bases). Germline values: CDR1 SGDLS, CDR2 YYNGEE. CDR3 length: 17 amino acids. V lost 4 bases, J lost 1 base, and 18 bases lay in between. This chain's CDR3 is CASSPNGGVGAKNIQYF. DNA of the CDR3: TGTGCCAGCAGCCCCAATGGAGGGGTTGGGGCCAAAAACATTCAGTACTTC.

V gene TRBV5-6 combines with J gene TRBJ2-1; 8 bases fit TRBD2. Germline-derived CDR1 and CDR2 are SGHDT and YYEEEE. The CDR3 is made up of 15 amino acids. After removal of 1 base from V and 5 bases from J, the junction contained 5 bases not matched to a gene. DNA for the CDR3: TGTGCCAGCAGCTTGCGCAGCGGGGGCAACAATGAGCAGTTCTTC. It translates to CASSLRSGGNNEQFF. The variable domain in full, completed from reference TRBV5-6 and TRBJ2-1, reads DAGVTQSPTHLIKTRGQQVTLRCSPKSGHDTVSWYQQALGQGPQFIFQYYEEEERQRGNFPDRFSGHQFPNYSSELNVNALLLGDSALYLCASSLRSGGNNEQFFGPGTRLTVL.

Regarding this clonotype: A read error may explain this, as a much larger clone is one base away. V and J are TRBV3-1 and TRBJ2-1, with unresolved D. In germline, CDR1 is LGHDT, CDR2 YNNKEL (reference sequence). The CDR3 is made up of 13 amino acids. The germline V and J ends were trimmed by 0 bases and 10 bases, with 10 bases remaining between them. CDR3: CASSQDELGEQFF. Here the CDR3 DNA reads TGTGCCAGCAGCCAAGATGAACTGGGCGAGCAGTTCTTC.

The chain combines TRBV2 with TRBJ1-3; maybe TRBD1 (5 bases). Germline V gene sequence: CDR1 SNHLY, CDR2 FYNNEI. This CDR3 contains 13 residues. Trimming pared 8 bases from V and 4 bases from J, leaving 12 bases between. The CDR3 is CASDTGVGNTIYF. For the CDR3, the DNA is TGTGCCAGCGATACGGGGGTAGGAAACACCATATATTTT. The variable domain in full, with the rest retrieved from reference TRBV2 and TRBJ1-3, is EPEVTQTPSHQVTQMGQEVILRCVPISNHLYFYWYRQILGQKVEFLVSFYNNEISEKSEIFDDQFSVERPDGSNFTLKIRSTKLEDSAMYFCASDTGVGNTIYFGEGSWLTVV.

The genes are TRBV4-1 and TRBJ2-5; no clear D. This CDR3 has 15 amino acids. V was trimmed by 0 bases and J by 5 bases, leaving 13 bases between them. CDR1 MGHRA and CDR2 YSYEKL come from the germline V gene. Here the CDR3 DNA reads TGCGCCAGCAGCCAAGAAGGGCGGTCGTCGGAGACCCAGTACTTC. Protein sequence: CASSQEGRSSETQYF.

The chain is built from TRBV13 and TRBJ2-1; 7 nucleotides match TRBD1. Judging by the DNA end, TRBJ2-7 fits better; the J call may be wrong. The germline V gene encodes CDR1 PRHDT and CDR2 FYEKMQ (reference sequence). CDR3 size: 18 residues. CDR3 protein: CASSLGGFIGTASNEQYF. DNA for the CDR3: TGTGCCAGCAGCTTAGGGGGGTTTATAGGGACAGCCTCCAATGAGCAGTACTTC.

This clonotype was picked up a small number of times. The CDR3 DNA reads TGCGCCAGCAGCGGGACCACAGATACGCAGTATTTT. Its translation is CASSGTTDTQYF. V gene TRBV10-1 combines with J gene TRBJ2-3; D possibly matches TRBD1 or TRBD2 (5 bases each). The CDR3 length is 12 residues. Trimming took off 6 bases at V and 2 bases at J, with 6 bases between the two ends. The V gene's germline CDR1 is WNHNN and CDR2 SYGVQD (reference sequence).

This clonotype showed up just a few times. This rearrangement joins TRBV4-1 to TRBJ2-3, with D perhaps matching TRBD2 (5 bases). This CDR3 is built from 17 residues. Germline values: CDR1 MGHRA, CDR2 YSYEKL. The V end lost 0 bases, the J end lost 10 bases, and 23 bases lay between the germline ends. The CDR3 sequence: CASSQDQRISEAGSQYF. CDR3 nucleotides: TGCGCCAGCAGCCAAGATCAGCGGATCTCCGAAGCCGGGTCGCAGTATTTT.

This chain links TRBV10-3 with TRBJ2-1, with 8 bases matching TRBD2. Germline CDR1 and CDR2: ENHRY and SYGVKD. This CDR3 comprises 19 residues. Trimming removed 6 bases from V and 0 bases from J; junction bases left unmatched: 16. Here the CDR3 reads CAISAGSPSGLSSYNEQFF. For the CDR3, the DNA is TGTGCCATCAGCGCCGGCAGTCCTAGCGGGCTTAGCTCCTACAATGAGCAGTTCTTC.

The table lists this clonotype with a few counts. This chain links TRBV4-1 with TRBJ2-5, with D tentatively TRBD1 or TRBD2 (5 bases each). The CDR3 is 16 amino acids. Trimming took 4 bases from V and 0 from J, leaving 15 bases between them. Germline-derived CDR1 and CDR2 are MGHRA and YSYEKL. The CDR3 sequence: CASSPVGRADQETQYF. In DNA form, the CDR3 reads TGCGCCAGCAGCCCGGTGGGACGAGCGGACCAAGAGACCCAGTACTTC.

This clonotype was counted ten times or more. V is TRBV11-2 and J is TRBJ2-1; D is ambiguous. Germline CDR1 is SGHAT and CDR2 is FQNNGV. Trimming removed 0 bases at V and 7 bases at J, with 7 bases between. This CDR3 is built from 13 residues. The DNA for the CDR3 is TGTGCCAGCAGCTTAGATATCCAGAATGAGCAGTTCTTC. Its translation is CASSLDIQNEQFF.

This clonotype was observed a handful of times. The rearrangement uses TRBV29-1 and TRBJ1-2; weak D call: TRBD1 (5 bases). Trimming pared 1 base from V and 6 bases from J, leaving 12 bases between. Per germline, CDR1 SQVTM and CDR2 ANQGSEA. The CDR3 spans 13 residues. The CDR3 DNA reads as TGCAGCGTTGAAGGGTCGGCAGGGCATGGCTACACCTTC. Amino acid sequence: CSVEGSAGHGYTF.